One and the same sample provided the 31 T cell receptor beta chains below, sequenced in a study of PD-L1 blockade in urothelial cancer. The repertoire was sequenced with immunoSEQ multiplex PCR; TCRdb's copy has only in-frame clones and lacks some. The sample carries more than 45,000 clones, around 79% recorded once. Material: PBMCs, obtained around atezolizumab (anti-PD-L1) treatment. These receptors all come from a man aged 70 or older with urothelial cancer.

This clone was seen repeatedly, ten times or more. The chain carries TRBV15 and TRBJ1-1; 7 positions match TRBD1. The CDR3 totals 16 residues. The germline gives CDR1 LNHNV, CDR2 YYDKDF (reference sequence). Trimming at V came to 1 base and at J to 7 bases, leaving 12 bases not matched to a gene. CDR3 residues: CATSRGRDREPGEAFF. The CDR3 DNA is TGTGCCACCAGCAGAGGCAGGGACAGAGAACCCGGTGAAGCTTTCTTT.

This clone occurred a few times. The chain carries TRBV19 and TRBJ2-7, with D perhaps TRBD2 (7 bases). The germline gives CDR1 LNHDA, CDR2 SQIVND (reference sequence). The CDR3 loop spans 14 amino acids. Trimming cost V 4 bases and J 2 bases, with 12 bases left between them. CDR3 coding DNA: TGTGCCAGTAGTAAGCGGGACACCACCTACGAGCAGTACTTC. It translates to CASSKRDTTYEQYF.

This chain joins TRBV2 and TRBJ1-1; D gene uncertain. The CDR3 runs 13 residues. The germline V gene has CDR1 SNHLY and CDR2 FYNNEI. V lost 6 bases to trimming and J lost 1 base, with 9 bases between them. The CDR3 loop reads CASRAQPNTEAFF. The CDR3 coding sequence is TGTGCCAGCAGGGCACAGCCGAACACTGAAGCTTTCTTT. Full variable domain (remainder filled in from reference TRBV2 and TRBJ1-1): EPEVTQTPSHQVTQMGQEVILRCVPISNHLYFYWYRQILGQKVEFLVSFYNNEISEKSEIFDDQFSVERPDGSNFTLKIRSTKLEDSAMYFCASRAQPNTEAFFGQGTRLTVV.

The CDR3 nucleotides are TGTGCCAGCAGCCAAATCGGGACAGGGGGTGAAAAACTGTTTTTT. Translation: CASSQIGTGGEKLFF. The chain is built from TRBV28 and TRBJ1-4; 11 bases line up with TRBD1. V was pared by 6 bases and J by 7 bases, with 7 bases of the junction left unmatched. The V gene's germline CDR1 is MDHEN and CDR2 SYDVKM. The CDR3 consists of 15 residues.

The chain carries TRBV7-2 and TRBJ1-2; 10 bases line up with TRBD1. Trimming at V came to 1 base and at J to 7 bases, leaving 6 bases not matched to a gene. Germline V gives CDR1 SGHTA, CDR2 FQGNSA. The CDR3 consists of 15 residues. CDR3 sequence: CASSLVATGGGGYTF. In nucleotides, the CDR3 is TGTGCCAGCAGCTTAGTAGCGACAGGGGGCGGTGGCTACACCTTC.

V is TRBV18 and J is TRBJ2-1, with a tentative D call TRBD2 (5 bases). The V end was cut by 5 bases, the J end by 4 bases, with 18 bases between. The CDR3 consists of 16 residues. CDR1 is KGHSH and CDR2 is LQKENI in the germline V gene. The CDR3 region is CASSTRTGSGYNEQFF. The CDR3 DNA sequence: TGTGCCAGCTCAACGAGGACGGGGAGCGGTTACAATGAGCAGTTCTTC.

This clone came up once. The genes are TRBV6-1 and TRBJ2-3; D possibly corresponds to TRBD2 (6 bases). Germline V gives CDR1 MNHNS, CDR2 SASEGT. This CDR3 comprises 15 residues. V shed 8 bases and J shed 5 bases, with 20 bases lying between them. The CDR3 sequence is CASGSGDSGLDTQYF. The CDR3 DNA is TGTGCCAGCGGCTCGGGGGACTCAGGACTAGATACGCAGTATTTT.

The chain recombines TRBV28 with TRBJ2-7; TRBD2 aligns across 10 bases. The junction had 9 bases not matched to a gene; V was cut back by 4 bases and J by 3 bases. Germline values: CDR1 MDHEN, CDR2 SYDVKM. The length of the CDR3 is 16 residues. CDR3 DNA: TGTGCCAGCAGTTGGGGCCTAGCGGGAGAGGGCTACGAGCAGTACTTC. Protein product: CASSWGLAGEGYEQYF.

The count of this clone is one. The chain employs TRBV27 and TRBJ1-5, with 10 bases fitting TRBD1. CDR3 length: 18 amino acids. J was trimmed by 0 bases and V by 3 bases; bases with no gene match: 8. Germline loops: CDR1 MNHEY, CDR2 SMNVEV (reference sequence). CDR3 protein: CASSFMSGTGDSNQPQHF. CDR3 in DNA: TGTGCCAGCAGTTTTATGTCCGGGACAGGGGATAGCAATCAGCCCCAGCATTTT.

This sequence joins TRBV2 and TRBJ2-5; no clear D. Germline values: CDR1 SNHLY, CDR2 FYNNEI. The CDR3 is 14 amino acids. V lost 1 base and J lost 0, with 6 bases in between. The chain's CDR3 is CASSEDRNQETQYF. CDR3 DNA sequence: TGTGCCAGCAGTGAAGACAGAAACCAAGAGACCCAGTACTTC. Filled out from reference TRBV2 and TRBJ2-5, the complete variable domain reads EPEVTQTPSHQVTQMGQEVILRCVPISNHLYFYWYRQILGQKVEFLVSFYNNEISEKSEIFDDQFSVERPDGSNFTLKIRSTKLEDSAMYFCASSEDRNQETQYFGPGTRLLVL.

The V gene is TRBV5-1, the J gene TRBJ2-5, with 8 positions matching TRBD2. The CDR3 runs 14 residues. Germline assignment: CDR1 SGHRS and CDR2 YFSETQ. The J segment lost 1 base and the V segment lost 7 bases, leaving 6 bases of the junction unmatched. The chain's CDR3 is CASGTLAAQETQYF. DNA for the CDR3: TGCGCCAGCGGGACACTAGCGGCCCAAGAGACCCAGTACTTC. The full variable domain, completed using reference TRBV5-1 and TRBJ2-5, is KAGVTQTPRYLIKTRGQQVTLSCSPISGHRSVSWYQQTPGQGLQFLFEYFSETQRNKGNFPGRFSGRQFSNSRSEMNVSTLELGDSALYLCASGTLAAQETQYFGPGTRLLVL.

The genes are TRBV6-1 and TRBJ2-1; TRBD1 aligns across 10 bases. This CDR3 has 16 amino acids. V gave up 2 bases and J gave up 12 bases; unmatched junction bases: 13. CDR1 and CDR2 from the germline V gene are MNHNS and SASEGT. CDR3 protein: CASSETRDRGPQGQFF. The DNA for the CDR3 is TGTGCCAGCAGTGAAACCCGGGACAGGGGACCTCAGGGGCAGTTCTTC.

The V gene is TRBV9, the J gene TRBJ1-1; D not resolved. Trimming pared 2 bases from V and 10 bases from J, leaving 3 bases between. The CDR3 is made up of 9 amino acids. The germline V gene encodes CDR1 SGDLS and CDR2 YYNGEE. In nucleotides, the CDR3 is TGTGCCAGCAGCGTCGGAGCTTTCTTT. Translating gives CASSVGAFF.

The rearrangement joins TRBV19 to TRBJ1-5, with 9 bases matching TRBD1. The CDR3 is 15 amino acids. Germline V gene sequence: CDR1 LNHDA, CDR2 SQIVND (reference sequence). With V trimmed by 6 bases and J by 1 base, 4 bases remained unmatched. The CDR3 DNA follows: TGTGCCAGTAGGCCACAGGGGGCAAGCAATCAGCCCCAGCATTTT. This gives the protein CASRPQGASNQPQHF. The full variable domain, completed using reference TRBV19 and TRBJ1-5, is DGGITQSPKYLFRKEGQNVTLSCEQNLNHDAMYWYRQDPGQGLRLIYYSQIVNDFQKGDIAEGYSVSREKKESFPLTVTSAQKNPTAFYLCASRPQGASNQPQHFGDGTRLSIL.

This clone was detected only a few times. The rearrangement joins TRBV6-1 to TRBJ1-2; D unresolved. This CDR3 region has 13 residues. Trimming pared 4 bases from V and 0 bases from J, leaving 6 bases between. CDR1 MNHNS and CDR2 SASEGT come from the germline V gene. As DNA, the CDR3 is TGTGCCAGCAGTGTGACATCTAACTATGGCTACACCTTC. Translating gives CASSVTSNYGYTF.

The V and J genes are TRBV18 and TRBJ2-7; 14 nucleotides align to TRBD2. Germline V gene data show CDR1 as KGHSH and CDR2 as LQKENI. V lost 6 bases, J lost 1 base, and 2 bases stayed unmatched. The CDR3 contains 15 residues. The CDR3 loop is CASSTSGRGSYEQYF. The CDR3 DNA is TGTGCCAGCTCGACTAGCGGGAGGGGGTCCTACGAGCAGTACTTC.

This chain joins TRBV7-9 and TRBJ2-5, with D hard to call. The V gene lost 3 bases and the J gene lost 2 bases, with 7 bases spanning the gap. Germline CDR1 SEHNR, CDR2 FQNEAQ (reference sequence). The CDR3 has 13 residues. The CDR3 loop reads CASSLNSQETQYF. CDR3 coding DNA: TGTGCCAGCAGCTTGAACAGTCAAGAGACCCAGTACTTC. Using reference TRBV7-9 and TRBJ2-5 for the parts outside the CDR3, the full variable domain is DTGVSQNPRHKITKRGQNVTFRCDPISEHNRLYWYRQTLGQGPEFLTYFQNEAQLEKSRLLSDRFSAERPKGSFSTLEIQRTEQGDSAMYLCASSLNSQETQYFGPGTRLLVL.

The chain couples TRBV19 to TRBJ2-6; TRBD2 might be the D (6 bases). CDR1 is LNHDA and CDR2 is SQIVND in the germline V gene (reference sequence). The V gene lost 5 bases and the J gene lost 3 bases, with 14 bases spanning the gap. CDR3 size: 16 residues. The CDR3 region is CASSADGTYGANVLTF. CDR3 nucleotides: TGTGCCAGTAGTGCGGACGGGACTTATGGGGCCAACGTCCTGACTTTC.

This sequence joins TRBV5-4 and TRBJ1-1, with TRBD1 identical over 8 bases. The CDR3 consists of 16 residues. Germline lookup yields CDR1 SGHNT and CDR2 YYREEE (reference sequence). Trimming cost V 6 bases and J 1 base; bases outside gene matches: 11. The chain's CDR3 is CASTPRRTGQNTEAFF. DNA of the CDR3: TGTGCCAGCACCCCGAGGCGGACAGGGCAGAACACTGAAGCTTTCTTT.

This clone was detected a few times. V gene TRBV2 combines with J gene TRBJ2-1; 7 nucleotides align to TRBD1. CDR3 length equals 13 residues. Per the germline V gene, CDR1 is SNHLY and CDR2 is FYNNEI. V lost 7 bases to trimming and J lost 8 bases; unmatched junction nucleotides: 8. CDR3: CASTETGLDEQFF. CDR3 bases: TGTGCCAGCACGGAGACAGGGCTCGATGAGCAGTTCTTC.

The rearrangement uses TRBV7-2 and TRBJ1-1; perhaps TRBD1 as D (5 bases). The CDR3 loop spans 13 amino acids. CDR1 and CDR2 (germline): SGHTA, FQGNSA. V was pared by 3 bases and J by 7 bases, with 12 bases between. CDR3 loop: CASSFDRGYEAFF. The CDR3 bases are TGTGCCAGCAGCTTCGACAGAGGATATGAAGCTTTCTTT.

J is TRBJ1-3 and V is TRBV4-1, with no clear D. The CDR3 runs to 12 residues. V shed 2 bases and J shed 5 bases, with 4 bases lying between them. Germline CDR1 is MGHRA and CDR2 is YSYEKL. CDR3 in amino acids: CASSQQRNTIYF. In nucleotides, the CDR3 is TGCGCCAGCAGCCAACAGAGAAACACCATATATTTT.

The V call is TRBV27, the J call TRBJ2-7; 10 nucleotides align to TRBD2. Germline values: CDR1 MNHEY, CDR2 SMNVEV (reference sequence). The CDR3 sequence is 14 residues long. After removal of 5 bases from V and 3 bases from J, the junction contained 4 bases not matched to a gene. The CDR3 region is CASSLAGVSYEQYF. CDR3 sequence (DNA): TGTGCCAGCAGTCTAGCGGGAGTTAGCTACGAGCAGTACTTC.

This clone was counted a single time. In DNA form, the CDR3 reads TGTGCCAGCAGCGTTTCTAGCGCTCCGTACAATGAGCAGTTCTTC. This encodes CASSVSSAPYNEQFF. The chain is built from TRBV9 and TRBJ2-1; maybe TRBD2 (6 bases). V lost 2 bases and J 4 bases, leaving 13 bases between the germline ends. CDR3 length: 15 residues. Per germline, CDR1 SGDLS and CDR2 YYNGEE.

This chain connects TRBV7-9 to TRBJ1-2, with D perhaps TRBD1 (5 bases). The germline V gene has CDR1 SEHNR and CDR2 FQNEAQ (reference sequence). V lost 5 bases and J lost 8, with 12 bases in between. The CDR3 runs 12 residues. CDR3 coding DNA: TGTGCCAGCAGCCCCGGGGGGAACGGCTACACCTTC. It is translated as CASSPGGNGYTF. The full variable domain, rest sourced from reference TRBV7-9 and TRBJ1-2, is DTGVSQNPRHKITKRGQNVTFRCDPISEHNRLYWYRQTLGQGPEFLTYFQNEAQLEKSRLLSDRFSAERPKGSFSTLEIQRTEQGDSAMYLCASSPGGNGYTFGSGTRLTVV.

V gene TRBV6-4 combines with J gene TRBJ2-1; D may be TRBD1 (5 bases). Per the germline V gene, CDR1 is MRHNA and CDR2 is SNTAGT. This CDR3 is 15 amino acids long. The V end was cut by 7 bases, the J end by 5 bases, with 18 bases between. The CDR3 region has the DNA TGTGCCAGCACTCAAGACCCGGACACCAACAATGAGCAGTTCTTC. It specifies CASTQDPDTNNEQFF.

The rearrangement links TRBV9 to TRBJ2-3, with 10 bases identical to TRBD2. Germline CDR1 SGDLS, CDR2 YYNGEE. J lost 6 bases, V lost 3 bases, and 4 bases had no gene match. The CDR3 consists of 14 residues. The CDR3 nucleotides are TGTGCCAGCAGCGCACAGGGACTAGCGGATACGCAGTATTTT. Protein product: CASSAQGLADTQYF.

This clone was seen only a few times. The chain joins TRBV5-1 to TRBJ2-3; D might be TRBD1 (5 bases). The V and J ends lost 4 bases and 2 bases respectively, with 11 bases between them. The CDR3 loop spans 14 amino acids. Per the germline V gene, CDR1 is SGHRS and CDR2 is YFSETQ. This chain's CDR3 is CASSLGAPTDTQYF. The CDR3 DNA sequence: TGCGCCAGCAGCCTAGGGGCCCCCACAGATACGCAGTATTTT.

The V and J genes are TRBV19 and TRBJ2-6; 9 bases are shared with TRBD1. CDR1 and CDR2 (germline): LNHDA, SQIVND (reference sequence). The CDR3 loop spans 18 amino acids. V trimming: 4 bases; J trimming: 2 bases; junction bases outside the gene matches: 9. In DNA, the CDR3 is TGTGCCAGTAGTAGATTCCTACAGGGGGCTGCTGGGGCCAACGTCCTGACTTTC. Protein: CASSRFLQGAAGANVLTF. Filled out from reference TRBV19 and TRBJ2-6, the complete variable domain reads DGGITQSPKYLFRKEGQNVTLSCEQNLNHDAMYWYRQDPGQGLRLIYYSQIVNDFQKGDIAEGYSVSREKKESFPLTVTSAQKNPTAFYLCASSRFLQGAAGANVLTFGAGSRLTVL.

This clone was recorded once. J is TRBJ2-1 and V is TRBV5-1; TRBD2 agrees at 8 bases. The CDR3 has 16 amino acids. The V gene's germline CDR1 is SGHRS and CDR2 YFSETQ. V was pared by 3 bases and J by 4 bases, with 9 bases of the junction left unmatched. The CDR3 protein is CASSSEGVAGYNEQFF. As DNA, the CDR3 is TGCGCCAGCAGCTCAGAGGGGGTAGCGGGATACAATGAGCAGTTCTTC.

The chain combines TRBV6-5 with TRBJ2-7; no firm D call. Germline V gene lookup returns CDR1 MNHEY and CDR2 SVGAGI. This CDR3 is built from 14 residues. Trimming shortened V by 10 bases and J by 2 bases, and 18 bases separated the two germline ends. CDR3 in DNA: TGTGCCACCTGGAAGGCGGTGGCTACCTACGAGCAGTACTTC. This translates into CATWKAVATYEQYF.